This TCR beta chain was identified in a study of blood T cell repertoires in COVID-19. Study-level background: Sites across the United States, Italy and Spain contributed samples from acute and convalescent COVID-19.

Original handling: Nucleated cell counts were estimated from reference gene primer amplification. Clones were read by immunoSEQ multiplex PCR, and TCRdb kept only the in-frame ones, dropping some. V and J calls and clone size follow that table, whereas D and trimming were derived from the DNA. Among about 390,000 clones listed, about 87% were seen once. Only a few counts were recorded for this clone. The clonotype comes from a woman between 50 and 59 years old who had recovered from COVID-19. The sample taken for sequencing was PBMCs or T cells enriched from blood (not recorded which).

The DNA of the CDR3 is TGTGCCAGCAGCTTAGAACAGGGCCTAAGCTCTGGAAACACCATATATTTT. Translating it yields CASSLEQGLSSGNTIYF. The chain employs TRBV7-9 and TRBJ1-3, with a possible D match to TRBD1 (6 bases). Germline CDR1 reads SEHNR; CDR2 reads FQNEAQ (reference sequence). The V and J ends lost 1 base and 0 bases respectively, with 13 bases between them. The CDR3 consists of 17 residues.